This TCR beta chain is from a study of identical twins. Findings and limits, study-wide: A cross-sectional statistical analysis, not follow-up of the same donors, supported the conclusions.

Notes on this clonotype: What it binds is not known.

Trimming removed 6 bases from V and 4 bases from J; junction bases left unmatched: 9. The CDR3 is 16 amino acids. TCRdb fed the 5' RACE reads into MiXCR, producing one record per CDR3 protein. The profile covers about 790,000 distinct CDR3 sequences, with approximately 18% appearing a single time and around 14% taken by the ten largest. A further study also used this sample, focusing on T cells expressing NK-cell markers. That paper notes: In sorted CD3+CD56+NKG2C+, CD3+CD56+NKG2C- and CD3+CD56-NKG2C+ T cells, TCR beta repertoires were obtained. In several donors, these clonotypes also led the CD3+CD56-NKG2C+ fraction. Uncertainty persisted over the HCMV specificity of expanded NKG2C+ T cell clones.

The chain combines TRBV12-3 or TRBV12-4 with TRBJ2-2, with 9 bases lining up with TRBD2. The source of this sequence is a woman younger than 35 in good health. Sequences were obtained from PBMCs. The CDR3 sequence: CASSRPSGGRTGELFF. DNA of the CDR3: TGTGCCAGCAGCCGACCCAGCGGGGGGCGCACCGGGGAGCTGTTTTTT.